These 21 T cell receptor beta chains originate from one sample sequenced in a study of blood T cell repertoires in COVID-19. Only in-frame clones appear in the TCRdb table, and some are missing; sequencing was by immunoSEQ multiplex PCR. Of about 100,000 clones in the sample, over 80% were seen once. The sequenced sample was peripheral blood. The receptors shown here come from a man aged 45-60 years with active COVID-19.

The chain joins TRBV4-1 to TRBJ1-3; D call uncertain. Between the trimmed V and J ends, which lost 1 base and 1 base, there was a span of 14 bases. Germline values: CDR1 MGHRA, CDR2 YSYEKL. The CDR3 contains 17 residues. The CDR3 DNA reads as TGCGCCAGCAGCCAAGGGGCCCGGGATAAGTCTGGAAACACCATATATTTT. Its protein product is CASSQGARDKSGNTIYF.

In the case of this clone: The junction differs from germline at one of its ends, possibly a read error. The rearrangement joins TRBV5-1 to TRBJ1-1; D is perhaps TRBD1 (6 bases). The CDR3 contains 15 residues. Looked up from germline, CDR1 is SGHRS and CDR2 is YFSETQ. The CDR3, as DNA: TGCGCCAGCTGCTTGGGAGGGGGTGGGTTCACTGAAGCTTTCTTT. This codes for CASCLGGGGFTEAFF.

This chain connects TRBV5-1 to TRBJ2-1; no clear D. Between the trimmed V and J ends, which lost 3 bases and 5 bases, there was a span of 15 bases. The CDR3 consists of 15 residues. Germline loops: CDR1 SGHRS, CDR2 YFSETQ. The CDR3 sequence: CASSYLPTSNNEQFF. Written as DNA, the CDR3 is TGCGCCAGCAGCTACCTCCCCACTTCAAACAATGAGCAGTTCTTC.

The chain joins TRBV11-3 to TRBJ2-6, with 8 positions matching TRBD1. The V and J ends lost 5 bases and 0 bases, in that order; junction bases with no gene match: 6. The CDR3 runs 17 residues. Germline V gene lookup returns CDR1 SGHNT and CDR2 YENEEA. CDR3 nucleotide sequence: TGTGCCAGCAGCGAAGGACAGGGTTCCTCTGGGGCCAACGTCCTGACTTTC. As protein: CASSEGQGSSGANVLTF.

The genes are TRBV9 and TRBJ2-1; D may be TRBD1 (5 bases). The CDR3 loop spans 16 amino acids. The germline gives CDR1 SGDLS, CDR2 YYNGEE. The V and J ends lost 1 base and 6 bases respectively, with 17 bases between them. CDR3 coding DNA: TGTGCCAGCAGCGTACTAGTGGGTGCTGGGGCCAATGAGCAGTTCTTC. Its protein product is CASSVLVGAGANEQFF.

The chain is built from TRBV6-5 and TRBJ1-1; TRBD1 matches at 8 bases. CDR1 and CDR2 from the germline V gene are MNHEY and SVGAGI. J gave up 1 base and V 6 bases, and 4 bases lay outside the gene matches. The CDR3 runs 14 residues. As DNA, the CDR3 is TGTGCCAGCAGCCAGGGACAGGAGAACACTGAAGCTTTCTTT. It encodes CASSQGQENTEAFF.

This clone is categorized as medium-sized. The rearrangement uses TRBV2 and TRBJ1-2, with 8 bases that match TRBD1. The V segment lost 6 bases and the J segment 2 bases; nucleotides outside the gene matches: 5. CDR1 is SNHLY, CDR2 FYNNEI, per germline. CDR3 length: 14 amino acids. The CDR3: CASRATGDNYGYTF. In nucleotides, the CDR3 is TGTGCCAGCAGGGCGACAGGGGACAACTATGGCTACACCTTC.

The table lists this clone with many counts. The CDR3 bases are TGTGCCAGCAGCCTCGGACTAGCGGGACCTTCCTACGAGCAGTACTTC. It yields the protein CASSLGLAGPSYEQYF. The chain links TRBV5-4 to TRBJ2-7, with 12 bases lining up with TRBD2. This CDR3 contains 16 residues. The germline V gene encodes CDR1 SGHNT and CDR2 YYREEE (reference sequence). V shed 4 bases, J shed 1 base, and the junction held 6 bases outside the gene matches.

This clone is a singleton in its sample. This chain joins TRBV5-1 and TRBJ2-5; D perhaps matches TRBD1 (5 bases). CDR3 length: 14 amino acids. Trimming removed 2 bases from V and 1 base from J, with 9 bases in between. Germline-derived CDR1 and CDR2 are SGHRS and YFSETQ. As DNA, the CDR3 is TGCGCCAGCAGCTTACAGGACGCCCAAGAGACCCAGTACTTC. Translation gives CASSLQDAQETQYF.

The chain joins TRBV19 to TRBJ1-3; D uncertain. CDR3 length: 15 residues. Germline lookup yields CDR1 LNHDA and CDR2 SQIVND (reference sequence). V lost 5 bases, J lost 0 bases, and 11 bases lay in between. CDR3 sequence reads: CASSFQALSGNTIYF. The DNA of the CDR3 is TGTGCCAGTAGTTTTCAGGCCCTCTCTGGAAACACCATATATTTT.

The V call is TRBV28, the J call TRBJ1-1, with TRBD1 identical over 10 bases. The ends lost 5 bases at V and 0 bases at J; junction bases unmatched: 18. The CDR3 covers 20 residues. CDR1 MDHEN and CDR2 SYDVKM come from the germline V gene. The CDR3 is CASSPLPSGTGVFMNTEAFF. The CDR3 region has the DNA TGTGCCAGCAGTCCACTCCCGTCCGGGACAGGGGTCTTCATGAACACTGAAGCTTTCTTT.

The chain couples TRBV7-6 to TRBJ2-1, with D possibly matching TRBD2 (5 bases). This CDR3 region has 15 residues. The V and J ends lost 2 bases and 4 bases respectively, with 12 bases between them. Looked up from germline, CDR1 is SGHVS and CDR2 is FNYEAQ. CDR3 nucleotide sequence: TGTGCCAGCAGCTTAAACAGCGGTCCGTACAATGAGCAGTTCTTC. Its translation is CASSLNSGPYNEQFF.

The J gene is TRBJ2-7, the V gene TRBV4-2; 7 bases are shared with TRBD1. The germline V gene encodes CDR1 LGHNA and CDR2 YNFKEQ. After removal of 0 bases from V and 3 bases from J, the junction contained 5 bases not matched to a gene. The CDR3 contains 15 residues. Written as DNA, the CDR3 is TGTGCCAGCAGCCAAGAGGGACAGTTTCACTACGAGCAGTACTTC. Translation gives CASSQEGQFHYEQYF.

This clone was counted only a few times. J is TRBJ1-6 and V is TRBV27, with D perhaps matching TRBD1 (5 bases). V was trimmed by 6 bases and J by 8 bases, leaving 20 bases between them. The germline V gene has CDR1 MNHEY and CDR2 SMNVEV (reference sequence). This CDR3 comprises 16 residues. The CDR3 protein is CASSPILRGEDSPLHF. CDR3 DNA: TGTGCCAGCAGCCCTATTCTCCGGGGGGAGGATTCACCCCTCCACTTT.

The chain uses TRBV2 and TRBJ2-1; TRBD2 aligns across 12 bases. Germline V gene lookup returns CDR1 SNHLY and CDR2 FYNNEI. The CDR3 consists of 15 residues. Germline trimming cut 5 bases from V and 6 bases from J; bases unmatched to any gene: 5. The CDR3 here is CASSPSGRAGNEQFF. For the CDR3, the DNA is TGTGCCAGCAGTCCTAGCGGGAGGGCCGGCAATGAGCAGTTCTTC. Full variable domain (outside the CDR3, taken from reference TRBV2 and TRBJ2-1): EPEVTQTPSHQVTQMGQEVILRCVPISNHLYFYWYRQILGQKVEFLVSFYNNEISEKSEIFDDQFSVERPDGSNFTLKIRSTKLEDSAMYFCASSPSGRAGNEQFFGPGTRLTVL.

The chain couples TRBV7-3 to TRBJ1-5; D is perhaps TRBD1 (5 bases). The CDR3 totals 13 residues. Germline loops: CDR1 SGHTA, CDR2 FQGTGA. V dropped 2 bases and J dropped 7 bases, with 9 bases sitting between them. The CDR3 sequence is CASSLGGGQPQHF. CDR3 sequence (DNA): TGTGCCAGCAGCTTAGGGGGAGGCCAGCCCCAGCATTTT.

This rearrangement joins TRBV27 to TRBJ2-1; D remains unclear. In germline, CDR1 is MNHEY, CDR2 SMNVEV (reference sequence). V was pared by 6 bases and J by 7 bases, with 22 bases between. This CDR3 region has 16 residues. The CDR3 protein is CASSGLSGRGPNEQFF. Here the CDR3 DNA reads TGTGCCAGCAGCGGCCTGTCCGGAAGAGGTCCAAATGAGCAGTTCTTC.

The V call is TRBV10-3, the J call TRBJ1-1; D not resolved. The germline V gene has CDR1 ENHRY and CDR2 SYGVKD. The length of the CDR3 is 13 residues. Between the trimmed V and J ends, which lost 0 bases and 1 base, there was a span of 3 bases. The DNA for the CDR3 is TGTGCCATCAGTGAGTCAGCGAACACTGAAGCTTTCTTT. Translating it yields CAISESANTEAFF.

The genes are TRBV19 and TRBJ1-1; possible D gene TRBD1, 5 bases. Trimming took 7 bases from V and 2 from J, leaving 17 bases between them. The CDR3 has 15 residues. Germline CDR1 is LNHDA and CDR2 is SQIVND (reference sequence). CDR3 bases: TGTGCCAGTACCCTCTCCAGGGCAACAAACACTGAAGCTTTCTTT. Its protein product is CASTLSRATNTEAFF.

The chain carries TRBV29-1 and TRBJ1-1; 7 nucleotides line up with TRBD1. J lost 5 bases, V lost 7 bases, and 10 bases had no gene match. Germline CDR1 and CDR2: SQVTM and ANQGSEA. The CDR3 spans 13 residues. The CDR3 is CSGVTGRRTEAFF. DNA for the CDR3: TGCAGCGGTGTGACAGGGCGGAGGACTGAAGCTTTCTTT.

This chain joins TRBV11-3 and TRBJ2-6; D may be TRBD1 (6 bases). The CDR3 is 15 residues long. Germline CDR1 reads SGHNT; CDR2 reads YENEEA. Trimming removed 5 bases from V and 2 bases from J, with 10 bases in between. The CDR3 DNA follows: TGTGCCAGCAGCCTCACAGGGACTGGGGCCAACGTCCTGACTTTC. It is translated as CASSLTGTGANVLTF.